This TCR beta chain was identified during a study of cytomegalovirus exposure and HLA in healthy donors. The PCR made use of 60 Vbeta and 13 Jbeta primers. Original processing methods: Approximately 11 million of the roughly 80 million unique TCR beta chains counted in a later analysis were shared. The table came from immunoSEQ multiplex PCR; TCRdb's copy has only in-frame clones and leaves some out. V and J calls and clone size are as listed in that table; D and trimming were resolved from the DNA. The table shows fewer than 200,000 clones, with 9.5% occurring only once. Germline V gene sequence: CDR1 KGHSH, CDR2 LQKENI. The CDR3 contains 16 residues. With 2 bases clipped from V and 0 bases from J, the junction kept 3 bases outside the gene matches. Study-wide points: Per a prior analysis, the majority of TCR beta V segments were productive roughly 87% or roughly 30% of the time. A few V segments could not be told apart, such as TRBV6-2 and TRBV6-3, and were left out.

At collection, donors were nominally healthy, but unrecorded immune exposures were probable. With regard to this clone: What it binds is not known.

The sample consisted of PBMCs. The TCR sequence derives from a woman between 25 and 40 years old in good health and CMV-seropositive. The chain carries TRBV18 and TRBJ2-7; 11 nucleotides line up with TRBD2. The CDR3 here is CASSPFTSGSSYEQYF. CDR3 sequence (DNA): TGTGCCAGCTCACCATTCACTAGCGGGAGCTCCTACGAGCAGTACTTC.